This record looks at one T cell receptor (beta chain) sequence and its context. Its antigen is not known. Assay: immunoSEQ multiplex PCR; the TCRdb copy retains only in-frame clones and omits some. In the table there are around 99,000 clones, approximately 63% of which are singletons. This CDR3 comprises 13 residues. CDR1 SGDLS and CDR2 YYNGEE come from the germline V gene. V shed 3 bases and J shed 7 bases, with 14 bases lying between them. The healthy adult donors were HIV-negative and reported no recent acute infections or vaccinations. The source of the sample is a study of shared clonotypes between healthy human individuals. Study-wide points: Estimated clonotype richness was generally higher in naive than memory subsets.

Sequenced input: memory CD8+ T cells sorted from blood. Subset given: CD45RO+ cells pooled with CCR7-negative TemRA cells. J is TRBJ2-7 and V is TRBV9, with D maybe TRBD1 (6 bases). The clonotype comes from a man aged 30 to 45 in good health. This chain's CDR3 is CASSGSTGMEQYF. The DNA of the CDR3 is TGTGCCAGCAGCGGATCAACAGGGATGGAGCAGTACTTC.